Here is one T cell receptor (beta chain) with its context. The data derive from a study of T cell responses to AZD1222 COVID-19 vaccine. Generated by immunoSEQ multiplex PCR, the TCRdb table keeps only in-frame clones and is missing some. The sample lists around 150,000 clones, approximately 90% seen once, with about 1.9% in the top ten. CDR1 SGHRS and CDR2 YFSETQ come from the germline V gene. V shed 2 bases and J shed 6 bases, with 15 bases lying between them. The CDR3 covers 15 residues. Researchers grouped second doses given at about 4 or about 12 weeks into one pool. V and J are TRBV5-1 and TRBJ2-1, with D possibly being TRBD2 (6 bases). Sequenced here: peripheral blood, sampled 28 days after the second AZD1222 dose. The sequence came from an adult who received the AZD1222 COVID-19 vaccine. This CDR3 is CASSFSGDPANEQFF. The CDR3, as DNA: TGCGCCAGCAGCTTTTCGGGGGACCCGGCCAATGAGCAGTTCTTC.